This T cell receptor (beta chain) was obtained from a study of PD-1 blockade in classical Hodgkin lymphoma. Study-wide results and limits: Nivolumab initiation under 1 year post-ASCT meant exclusion.

With no exception, relapse followed autologous stem cell transplantation in all patients, and brentuximab vedotin exposure varied. The V segment lost 5 bases and the J segment 6 bases; nucleotides outside the gene matches: 7. The CDR3 runs to 15 residues. Germline values: CDR1 MNHEY, CDR2 SMNVEV (reference sequence). Here immunoSEQ multiplex PCR was the method, and the copy in TCRdb shows in-frame clones only, minus some. The sample lists some 50,000 clones, 73% occurring once. As for this clone: Its antigen is currently unknown.

V gene TRBV27 combines with J gene TRBJ2-1, with TRBD2 identical over 10 bases. The TCR sequence derives from a human donor with classical Hodgkin lymphoma. Material: peripheral blood mononuclear cells (PBMCs), obtained at baseline. The CDR3 DNA reads TGTGCCAGCAGTCCGGGACTAGCGCGGTCCAATGAGCAGTTCTTC. Translating gives CASSPGLARSNEQFF.